The next 17 T cell receptor delta chains were all read from a single sample in a study of gamma-delta T cells after stem cell transplantation. TCRdb ran CATT on the RT-PCR reads. The repertoire holds about 2,200 delta-chain clones, more than 1% seen once, with about 20% in the top ten. The sample comprised gamma-delta T cells. These receptors all stem from a human donor. It is not recorded whose cells these are; they may come from a transplant donor.

This clone was detected only a few times. A far larger clone is one base from this, pointing to a likely read error. The identical CDR3 is also encoded by other nucleotide sequences in the sample. The V and J genes are TRDV2 and TRDJ3, with a weak D call TRDD3 (6 bases). V was shortened by 1 base and J by 3 bases, with 12 bases between the two germline ends. The CDR3 covers 17 residues. The germline gives CDR1 GEAIGNYY, CDR2 EKD. The CDR3 coding sequence is TGTGCCTGTGACACTCCTGCTGGGGACTGGGACACCCGACAGATGTTTTTC. Residues: CACDTPAGDWDTRQMFF.

This clone was counted between two and nine times. It is likely a read error: a sequence one base away is far more abundant. Other DNA sequences in this sample translate to the same CDR3. The chain has TRDV1 and TRDJ1; 11 positions match TRDD3. CDR1 and CDR2 (germline): TSWWSYY, QGS. J lost 8 bases, V lost 0 bases, and 20 bases had no gene match. CDR3 length equals 20 residues. The CDR3 sequence is CALGELTHDLGDTRNRKLIF. As DNA, the CDR3 is TGTGCTCTTGGGGAACTTACCCACGATTTGGGGGATACGAGGAACCGGAAACTCATCTTT.

This clone is large (0.1 to 1%) in the sample. This chain uses TRDV1 with TRDJ1; TRDD3 matches 12 bases. The J segment lost 0 bases and the V segment lost 0 bases, leaving 26 bases of the junction unmatched. Looked up from germline, CDR1 is TSWWSYY and CDR2 is QGS. The CDR3 loop spans 25 amino acids. Here the CDR3 DNA reads TGTGCTCTTGGGGAACTTACCGGTCCGTGGGACTGGGGGATACTTCTCCCGATGTACACCGATAAACTCATCTTT. Amino acid sequence: CALGELTGPWDWGILLPMYTDKLIF.

In regard to this clone: TCRdb has a much larger clone's protein, which differs at residue 9 from the translation of this DNA, likely because of a read error; what is shown is the protein translated from the DNA. The chain joins TRDV2 to TRDJ1, with TRDD3 matching over 8 bases. This CDR3 region has 20 residues. Losses at the gene ends were 0 bases for V and 2 bases for J; bases not matched to a gene: 19. Germline CDR1 and CDR2: GEAIGNYY and EKD. The CDR3 region has the DNA TGTGCCTGTGACACCGTTTACTTCGTCAAACTGGGGGGCCCAACCGATAAACTCATCTTT. This encodes CACDTVYFVKLGGPTDKLIF.

For this clone: TCRdb records a much larger clone's protein for this DNA, with a difference at residue 11 that likely arises from a read error; the protein given is the translation of the DNA. This sequence joins TRDV2 and TRDJ1; 8 nucleotides align to TRDD3. With 3 bases clipped from V and 0 bases from J, the junction kept 11 bases outside the gene matches. Germline-derived CDR1 and CDR2 are GEAIGNYY and EKD. This CDR3 is built from 17 residues. This chain's CDR3 is CACDPVLGALNTDKLIF. The CDR3 DNA follows: TGTGCCTGTGACCCGGTACTGGGGGCCCTGAACACCGATAAACTCATCTTT.

This clone was picked up a small number of times. A read error likely explains this, since a far larger clone differs by one base. Within the sample, other DNA sequences also encode this same CDR3. The rearrangement joins TRDV2 to TRDJ1; 12 bases map to TRDD3. CDR1 is GEAIGNYY, CDR2 EKD, per germline. CDR3 length: 22 residues. DNA of the CDR3: TGCGCCTGTGACAAGGTCACGCCTGGGGGATACGACCCCCCCGGGGCAGAGGGCAAACTCATCTTT. It translates to CACDKVTPGGYDPPGAEGKLIF.

Remarks on this clone: A far larger clone is a single base away, which makes a read error likely. This CDR3 is also generated by other DNA sequences in the sample. The chain links TRDV2 to TRDJ3; maybe TRDD3 (6 bases). The CDR3 covers 17 residues. CDR1 is GEAIGNYY and CDR2 is EKD in the germline V gene. The CDR3 bases are TGTGCCTGTGACGGGGTACTGAATGTCGGGGATACCCGACAGATGTTTTTC. Protein product: CACDGVLNVGDTRQMFF.

Ten or more counts support this clone. This is likely an artifact of a read error, given a far larger clone one base away. The V call is TRDV2, the J call TRDJ1; 7 bases line up with TRDD3. Germline V gene lookup returns CDR1 GEAIGNYY and CDR2 EKD. V gave up 3 bases and J gave up 1 base; unmatched junction bases: 10. CDR3 length: 16 amino acids. The CDR3 DNA sequence: TGTGCCTGTGACGCCTTGCTGGGGGTTCTCACCGATAAACTCATCTTT. Translated, it gives CACDALLGVLTDKLIF.

In the case of this clone: The protein TCRdb lists belongs to a much larger clone and differs from this DNA's translation at residue 4, which points to a read error; the protein shown is made from the DNA. The V call is TRDV2, the J call TRDJ1; TRDD3 aligns across 9 bases. The germline V gene encodes CDR1 GEAIGNYY and CDR2 EKD. Trimming cost V 5 bases and J 0 bases; bases outside gene matches: 9. CDR3 length equals 16 residues. The chain's CDR3 is CACGGLLGENTDKLIF. Here the CDR3 DNA reads TGTGCCTGTGGCGGCTTACTGGGGGAAAACACCGATAAACTCATCTTT.

This clone was picked up a small number of times. TCRdb records a much larger clone's protein for this DNA, with a difference at residue 11 that likely arises from a read error; the protein given is the translation of the DNA. This rearrangement joins TRDV2 to TRDJ1; 9 bases align to TRDD3. CDR3 size: 18 residues. With 3 bases clipped from V and 0 bases from J, the junction kept 13 bases outside the gene matches. CDR1 is GEAIGNYY and CDR2 is EKD in the germline V gene. The CDR3 loop reads CACDRVLGDRTNTDKLIF. The CDR3 DNA reads as TGTGCCTGTGACCGGGTACTGGGGGACCGCACCAACACCGATAAACTCATCTTT.

This clone was recorded at least ten times. A far larger clone is a single base away, which makes a read error likely. Other DNA sequences in the same sample also yield this CDR3. The chain joins TRDV2 to TRDJ1; 10 bases map to TRDD3. Germline CDR1 GEAIGNYY, CDR2 EKD. This CDR3 has 17 amino acids. This chain's CDR3 is CACDSLRGIRGTDKLIF. For the CDR3, the DNA is TGTGCCTGCGACAGCCTGAGGGGGATACGCGGGACCGATAAACTCATCTTT.

This clone was counted only a few times. The protein that TCRdb holds for this DNA derives from a much larger clone and differs from the translated DNA at residue 5, which likely indicates a read error; the protein shown here is translated from the DNA. This chain links TRDV2 with TRDJ1; 12 bases fit TRDD3. Germline CDR1 reads GEAIGNYY; CDR2 reads EKD. The CDR3 loop spans 20 amino acids. After removal of 3 bases from V and 2 bases from J, the junction contained 18 bases not matched to a gene. The CDR3 nucleotides read TGTGCCTGTGACGCCTTACTACTGGGGGATACCCCTTCGGGAACCGATAAACTCATCTTT. Protein: CACDALLLGDTPSGTDKLIF.

This clone has ten or more counts. A far larger clone is a single base away, which makes a read error likely. In nucleotides, the CDR3 is TGTGCCTGTGACATAATTCAGATGGGGGATACTAAGGCAGAACCCATCTTT. Translating it yields CACDIIQMGDTKAEPIF. This chain joins TRDV2 and TRDJ1; 10 bases align to TRDD3. The CDR3 is 17 residues long. Germline V gives CDR1 GEAIGNYY, CDR2 EKD. The V gene end was trimmed by 2 bases and the J gene end by 13 bases; junction bases not matched to a gene: 21.

This clone has more than one count but fewer than ten. The protein given by TCRdb reflects a much larger clone and differs at residue 15 from this DNA's translation, likely from a read error; the protein shown is the DNA's translation. The chain carries TRDV2 and TRDJ1; 8 bases are shared with TRDD3. The CDR3 consists of 17 residues. CDR1 is GEAIGNYY, CDR2 EKD, per germline. CDR3 protein: CACDPVLGALYTDKFIF. The CDR3, as DNA: TGTGCCTGTGACCCGGTACTGGGGGCCCTGTACACCGATAAATTCATCTTT.

As concerns this clone: Only one base separates this from a far larger clonotype, so it likely reflects a read error. Different DNA sequences within this sample yield the same CDR3. This chain connects TRDV2 to TRDJ1; TRDD3 matches 12 bases. The CDR3 covers 15 residues. From germline, CDR1 is GEAIGNYY and CDR2 EKD. CDR3: CACDSLLGDTAKLIF. CDR3 DNA sequence: TGTGCCTGTGACTCTCTACTGGGGGATACCGCTAAACTCATCTTT.

Details on this clone: TCRdb attributes to this sequence the protein of a much larger clone, which differs from the DNA translation at residue 3; a read error is likely, and the protein displayed is translated from the DNA. The chain couples TRDV2 to TRDJ1, with D possibly being TRDD3 (6 bases). Germline CDR1 is GEAIGNYY and CDR2 is EKD. This CDR3 has 17 amino acids. CDR3 amino acids: CARDTAGGKEYTDKLIF. Written as DNA, the CDR3 is TGTGCCCGTGACACCGCCGGGGGGAAAGAGTACACCGATAAACTCATCTTT.

Notes on this clone: Only one base separates this from a far larger clonotype, so it likely reflects a read error. Other DNA sequences of this sample code for an identical CDR3. The gene calls are TRDV2 and TRDJ1; TRDD3 matches at 11 bases. Per germline, CDR1 GEAIGNYY and CDR2 EKD. V trimming: 0 bases; J trimming: 7 bases; junction bases outside the gene matches: 24. This CDR3 is built from 21 residues. In nucleotides, the CDR3 is TGTGCCTGTGACACCGTCCCCTCCTACGCTGGGGGATACCGGGCGGGAATTAAACTCATCTTT. Protein: CACDTVPSYAGGYRAGIKLIF.